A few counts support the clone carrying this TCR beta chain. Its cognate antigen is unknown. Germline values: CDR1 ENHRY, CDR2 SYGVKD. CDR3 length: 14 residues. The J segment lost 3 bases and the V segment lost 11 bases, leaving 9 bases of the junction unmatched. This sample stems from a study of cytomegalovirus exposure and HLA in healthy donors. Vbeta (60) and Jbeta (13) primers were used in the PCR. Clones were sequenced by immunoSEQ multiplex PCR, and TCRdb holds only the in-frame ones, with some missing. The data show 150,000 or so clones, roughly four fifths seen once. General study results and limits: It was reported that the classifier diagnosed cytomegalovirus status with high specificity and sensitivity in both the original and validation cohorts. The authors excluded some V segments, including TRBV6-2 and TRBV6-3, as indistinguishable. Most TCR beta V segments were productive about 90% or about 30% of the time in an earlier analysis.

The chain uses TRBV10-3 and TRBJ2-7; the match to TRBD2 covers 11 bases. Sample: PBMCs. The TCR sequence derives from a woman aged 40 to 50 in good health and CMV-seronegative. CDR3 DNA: TGTGCCTTAAGTGCCGGGACTAGCGGCTACGAGCAGTACTTC. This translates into CALSAGTSGYEQYF.